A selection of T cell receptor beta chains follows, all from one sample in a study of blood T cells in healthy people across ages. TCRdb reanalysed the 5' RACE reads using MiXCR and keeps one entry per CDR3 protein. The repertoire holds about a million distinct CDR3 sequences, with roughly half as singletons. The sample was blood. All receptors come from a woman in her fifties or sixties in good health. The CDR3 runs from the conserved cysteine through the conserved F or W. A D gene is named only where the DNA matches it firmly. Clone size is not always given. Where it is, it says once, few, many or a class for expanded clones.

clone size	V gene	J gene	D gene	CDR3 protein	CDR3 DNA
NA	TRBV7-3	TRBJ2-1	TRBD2	CASSRAAGGYNEQFF	TGTGCCAGCAGCCGAGCAGCGGGGGGGTACAATGAGCAGTTCTTC
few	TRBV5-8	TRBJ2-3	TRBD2	CASSLEPSGRAGDTQYF	TGTGCCAGCAGCTTGGAACCTAGCGGGAGGGCCGGAGATACGCAGTATTTT
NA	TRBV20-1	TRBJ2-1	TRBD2	CSARAPTSGASTPYNEQFF	TGCAGTGCGCGAGCGCCGACTAGCGGGGCTTCGACCCCTTACAATGAGCAGTTCTTC
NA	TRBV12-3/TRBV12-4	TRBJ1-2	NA	CASSSQGQNTF	TGTGCCAGCAGTTCCCAAGGCCAAAACACCTTC
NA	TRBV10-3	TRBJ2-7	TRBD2	CAITGMTSGGYEQYF	TGTGCCATCACCGGGATGACTAGCGGGGGATACGAGCAGTACTTC
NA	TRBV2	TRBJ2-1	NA	CASSEPGFEQFF	TGTGCCAGCAGCGAACCGGGATTTGAGCAGTTCTTC
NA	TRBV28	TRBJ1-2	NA	CASGTWSYTF	TGTGCCAGCGGAACCTGGAGCTACACCTTC
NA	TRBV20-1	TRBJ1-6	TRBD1	CSARDVGTGVSPLHF	TGCAGTGCTAGAGATGTAGGGACAGGGGTTTCACCCCTCCACTTT
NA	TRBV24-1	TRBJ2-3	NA	CATSDGSGATDTQYF	TGTGCCACCAGTGATGGATCGGGGGCCACAGATACGCAGTATTTT
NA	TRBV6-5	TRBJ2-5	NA	CVSSYSKAETQYF	TGTGTCAGCAGTTACTCGAAGGCGGAGACCCAGTACTTC
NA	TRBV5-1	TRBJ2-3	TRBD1	CASKIQWTGSTDTQYF	TGCGCCAGCAAGATACAATGGACAGGTAGCACAGATACGCAGTATTTT
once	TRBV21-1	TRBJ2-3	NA	CTRYRSLPRLRPTDTQYF	TGTACCAGATATCGGAGTCTCCCGAGACTCCGACCCACAGATACGCAGTATTTT
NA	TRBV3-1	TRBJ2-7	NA	CASSQEWTAPCEQYF	TGTGCCAGCAGCCAAGAATGGACTGCTCCCTGCGAGCAGTACTTC
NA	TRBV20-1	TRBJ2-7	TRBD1	CSALRDRGYEQYF	TGCAGTGCCCTCCGGGACAGGGGCTACGAGCAGTACTTC
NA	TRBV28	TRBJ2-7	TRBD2	CASSPGLAGHEQYF	TGTGCCAGCAGTCCGGGACTAGCGGGCCACGAGCAGTACTTC
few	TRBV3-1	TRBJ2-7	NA	CASSLTTRGEQYF	TGTGCCAGCAGCCTAACTACACGGGGCGAGCAGTACTTC
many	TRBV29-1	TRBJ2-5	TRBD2	CSATSGSGETQYF	TGCAGCGCTACTAGCGGGAGTGGAGAGACCCAGTACTTC
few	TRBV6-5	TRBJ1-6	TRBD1	CASSSGTGAAFSPLHF	TGTGCCAGTTCATCCGGGACAGGGGCCGCTTTTTCACCCCTCCACTTT
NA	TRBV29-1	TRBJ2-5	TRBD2	CSVEVGGIKETQYF	TGCAGCGTTGAGGTGGGGGGGATTAAAGAGACCCAGTACTTC
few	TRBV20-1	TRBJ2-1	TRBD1	CSATTGVYYNEQFF	TGCAGTGCTACAACAGGGGTTTACTACAATGAGCAGTTCTTC
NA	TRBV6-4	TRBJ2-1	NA	CASSDGPWGSEQFF	TGTGCCAGCAGTGACGGGCCCTGGGGGAGTGAGCAGTTCTTC
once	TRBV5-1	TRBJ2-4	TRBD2	CASSSGLAGVLSRAKNIQYF	TGCGCCAGCAGTTCCGGACTAGCGGGAGTACTTTCGAGAGCCAAAAACATTCAGTACTTC
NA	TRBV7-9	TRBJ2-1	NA	CANTEEGSYNEQFF	TGTGCCAATACGGAGGAGGGATCCTACAATGAGCAGTTCTTC
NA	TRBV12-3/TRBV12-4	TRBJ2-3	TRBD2	CASRVAGNTDTQYF	TGTGCCAGCAGGGTAGCGGGAAACACAGATACGCAGTATTTT